The 4 T cell receptor beta chains in this list originate from one sample, sequenced in a study of blood T cell repertoires in COVID-19. TCRdb's table, derived via immunoSEQ multiplex PCR, lists solely in-frame clones and lacks some. This sample has approximately 220,000 clones; approximately 80% occur once, and the top ten carry about 10%. Sequences were obtained from peripheral blood. The receptor set was obtained from a woman aged 80 or over with acute or convalescent COVID-19.

V gene TRBV19 combines with J gene TRBJ2-2; 7 bases agree with TRBD1. CDR3 length: 14 residues. Germline CDR1 reads LNHDA; CDR2 reads SQIVND (reference sequence). With 6 bases clipped from V and 4 bases from J, the junction kept 5 bases outside the gene matches. The CDR3 is CASSVTGATGELFF. The CDR3 nucleotides are TGTGCCAGTAGCGTTACAGGGGCCACCGGGGAGCTGTTTTTT.

This chain connects TRBV24-1 to TRBJ1-1; TRBD1 agrees at 7 bases. There are 14 residues in the CDR3. With 5 bases clipped from V and 4 bases from J, the junction kept 6 bases outside the gene matches. Germline CDR1 KGHDR, CDR2 SFDVKD. This CDR3 reads CATSGSTGATEAFF. The CDR3 DNA sequence: TGTGCCACCAGTGGATCCACAGGGGCCACTGAAGCTTTCTTT.

This clone occurred once. The CDR3 region has the DNA TGTGCCAGCAGTTTTGCAGCGGGAGTCAAATACGAGCAGTACTTC. Translation gives CASSFAAGVKYEQYF. J is TRBJ2-7 and V is TRBV27, with 8 nucleotides matching TRBD2. J was trimmed by 4 bases and V by 3 bases; bases with no gene match: 8. The CDR3 runs 15 residues. CDR1 MNHEY and CDR2 SMNVEV come from the germline V gene (reference sequence).

This chain connects TRBV30 to TRBJ2-3; 8 nucleotides match TRBD2. This CDR3 has 14 residues. J was trimmed by 0 bases and V by 3 bases; bases with no gene match: 2. The V gene's germline CDR1 is GTSNPN and CDR2 SVGIG (reference sequence). The CDR3 DNA reads TGTGCCTGGAGGGGACTAGTTAGCACAGATACGCAGTATTTT. Residues: CAWRGLVSTDTQYF.